The clone carrying this T cell receptor beta chain was seen at least ten times. Its antigen is undetermined. This entry is derived from a study of regulatory T cells in long-lasting Graves disease. The sample's time point: persistent/refractory GD, antithyroid drugs over 5 years with positive TRAb. Scientists built the TCR library using RNA that was extracted from PBMCs. Combining iRepertoire HTBI primers with Arm-PCR of CDR3 regions, the authors built TCR beta libraries. One entry per CDR3 protein, called by TCRdb with MiXCR from the multiplex PCR reads. The sample lists a few hundred thousand distinct CDR3 sequences, roughly a quarter seen once, with around 26% in the top ten. Overall study findings and caveats: Newly diagnosed patients shared about a thousand public clonotypes; persistent patients shared approximately 2,700.

The CDR3 sequence is 15 residues long. Looked up from germline, CDR1 is SGHVS and CDR2 is FQNEAQ. Trimming took 5 bases from V and 0 from J, leaving 14 bases between them. The clonotype originates from a female donor with Graves disease. V is TRBV7-8 and J is TRBJ2-7; TRBD2 is a possible D gene (5 bases). The sequencing used peripheral blood mononuclear cells (PBMCs), collected when the disease was refractory, from a patient treated with antithyroid drugs. CDR3: CASSRTDQSSYEQYF. The CDR3 DNA sequence: TGTGCCAGCAGCCGGACTGACCAAAGCTCCTACGAGCAGTACTTC. Complete variable domain (other parts from reference TRBV7-8 and TRBJ2-7): GAGVSQSPRYKVAKRGQDVALRCDPISGHVSLFWYQQALGQGPEFLTYFQNEAQLDKSGLPSDRFFAERPEGSVSTLKIQRTQQEDSAVYLCASSRTDQSSYEQYFGPGTRLTVT.